The 31 T cell receptor beta chains given below trace back to one sample, sequenced in a study of shared clonotypes between healthy human individuals. Assay used: immunoSEQ multiplex PCR; TCRdb lists only in-frame clones, some missing. The sample lists about 680,000 clones, about two thirds seen once, with approximately 2% in the top ten. Sequencing was performed on memory CD4+ T cells sorted from blood. The subset is: CD45RA-negative fraction. The source is a woman aged 30 to 39 in good health.

As for this clone: The same CDR3 also results from other DNA sequences found in this sample. The chain recombines TRBV5-1 with TRBJ1-2; D unclear. The CDR3 runs to 13 residues. Germline CDR1 is SGHRS and CDR2 is YFSETQ. V was shortened by 0 bases and J by 3 bases, with 6 bases between the two germline ends. The CDR3 protein is CASSLGRDYGYTF. CDR3 nucleotide sequence: TGCGCCAGCAGCTTGGGCCGGGACTATGGCTACACCTTC. The full variable domain, its missing parts supplied by reference TRBV5-1 and TRBJ1-2, is KAGVTQTPRYLIKTRGQQVTLSCSPISGHRSVSWYQQTPGQGLQFLFEYFSETQRNKGNFPGRFSGRQFSNSRSEMNVSTLELGDSALYLCASSLGRDYGYTFGSGTRLTVV.

The rearrangement uses TRBV18 and TRBJ1-4, with 10 nucleotides matching TRBD1. The CDR3 extends over 15 amino acids. Trimming cost V 6 bases and J 8 bases; bases outside gene matches: 9. Germline V gene lookup returns CDR1 KGHSH and CDR2 LQKENI. The CDR3 region has the DNA TGTGCCAGCTCGGCCGGGACAGGGGTTTTAGAAAAACTGTTTTTT. Translation gives CASSAGTGVLEKLFF.

A note on this clone: A single base is all that separates this from a far larger clone, so a read error is likely. This sample also contains other DNA sequences that code for the same CDR3. The rearrangement links TRBV5-1 to TRBJ2-6; a possible D gene is TRBD1 (6 bases). Looked up from germline, CDR1 is SGHRS and CDR2 is YFSETQ. The CDR3 loop spans 14 amino acids. Trimming took 4 bases from V and 1 from J, leaving 6 bases between them. The CDR3 DNA reads TGCGCCAGCAGCACAGGGTCTGGGGCCAACGTCCTGACTTTC. Its protein is CASSTGSGANVLTF.

The gene calls are TRBV7-2 and TRBJ1-4; 9 positions match TRBD1. With 5 bases clipped from V and 7 bases from J, the junction kept 11 bases outside the gene matches. The CDR3 consists of 16 residues. The V gene's germline CDR1 is SGHTA and CDR2 FQGNSA. The CDR3 DNA sequence: TGTGCCAGCAGCCCAGGCTCCGGGACAGGGCGTGAAAAACTGTTTTTT. Amino acid sequence: CASSPGSGTGREKLFF.

This sequence joins TRBV2 and TRBJ1-5, with 11 bases that match TRBD1. The germline V gene encodes CDR1 SNHLY and CDR2 FYNNEI. The CDR3 has 14 residues. Germline trimming cut 6 bases from V and 7 bases from J; bases unmatched to any gene: 5. The DNA of the CDR3 is TGTGCCAGCAGGCGGACAGGGGGCGAACAGCCCCAGCATTTT. This encodes CASRRTGGEQPQHF.

The V and J genes are TRBV7-2 and TRBJ2-1; perhaps TRBD1 as D (5 bases). The germline V and J ends were trimmed by 7 bases and 8 bases, with 21 bases remaining between them. The CDR3 extends over 15 amino acids. Germline V lookup: CDR1 SGHTA, CDR2 FQGNSA. The CDR3: CASTLWGGFQHEQFF. CDR3 nucleotides: TGTGCCAGCACCCTATGGGGCGGCTTTCAGCATGAGCAGTTCTTC.

V is TRBV7-9 and J is TRBJ1-1; maybe TRBD1 (5 bases). Germline V gene lookup returns CDR1 SEHNR and CDR2 FQNEAQ (reference sequence). The CDR3 has 14 amino acids. V lost 7 bases, J lost 1 base, and 13 bases lay in between. This CDR3 reads CASTKTGTNTEAFF. The CDR3 nucleotides are TGTGCCAGCACCAAAACAGGCACGAACACTGAAGCTTTCTTT.

The chain recombines TRBV6-5 with TRBJ1-1, with 10 bases that match TRBD1. The V gene end was trimmed by 2 bases and the J gene end by 7 bases; junction bases not matched to a gene: 10. Germline V gene sequence: CDR1 MNHEY, CDR2 SVGAGI. The CDR3 length is 16 residues. The CDR3 protein is CASSYRAGQGVHEAFF. The CDR3 bases are TGTGCCAGCAGTTACCGGGCCGGACAGGGGGTACATGAAGCTTTCTTT.

This rearrangement joins TRBV7-9 to TRBJ2-1, with TRBD2 identical over 11 bases. V lost 8 bases to trimming and J lost 5 bases; unmatched junction nucleotides: 8. This CDR3 is built from 15 residues. Germline lookup yields CDR1 SEHNR and CDR2 FQNEAQ (reference sequence). The CDR3 is CASPLAGGMDNEQFF. The CDR3 DNA reads TGTGCCAGCCCTCTAGCGGGGGGCATGGACAATGAGCAGTTCTTC.

The sample holds one count of this clone. This rearrangement joins TRBV11-2 to TRBJ2-1; the D is unclear. The CDR3 loop spans 12 amino acids. V was clipped by 4 bases and J by 4 bases, with 5 bases between them. CDR1 is SGHAT, CDR2 FQNNGV, per germline. The CDR3 sequence: CASSYQYNEQFF. DNA of the CDR3: TGTGCCAGCAGCTACCAATACAATGAGCAGTTCTTC.

The chain uses TRBV11-2 and TRBJ2-1; 7 bases map to TRBD1. Trimming removed 5 bases from V and 0 bases from J; junction bases left unmatched: 4. The germline V gene encodes CDR1 SGHAT and CDR2 FQNNGV. CDR3 length: 15 residues. CDR3 DNA: TGTGCCAGCAGCACAGGGGCGGTCTCCTACAATGAGCAGTTCTTC. Residues: CASSTGAVSYNEQFF. The full variable domain, its missing parts supplied by reference TRBV11-2 and TRBJ2-1, is EAGVAQSPRYKIIEKRQSVAFWCNPISGHATLYWYQQILGQGPKLLIQFQNNGVVDDSQLPKDRFSAERLKGVDSTLKIQPAKLEDSAVYLCASSTGAVSYNEQFFGPGTRLTVL.

The chain couples TRBV6-5 to TRBJ1-1, with unresolved D. The V gene's germline CDR1 is MNHEY and CDR2 SVGAGI. Trimming stripped 0 bases from V and 1 base from J, with 9 bases between. The CDR3 has 15 amino acids. The CDR3 region has the DNA TGTGCCAGCAGTTACTCGACCCGAGCGAACACTGAAGCTTTCTTT. This codes for CASSYSTRANTEAFF.

The V gene is TRBV6-6, the J gene TRBJ2-2; 8 bases align to TRBD2. The germline CDR1 and CDR2 sequences are MNHNY and SVGAGI (reference sequence). This CDR3 is built from 16 residues. V lost 5 bases to trimming and J lost 5 bases; unmatched junction nucleotides: 10. The DNA for the CDR3 is TGTGCCAGCAGTACCGGGACTAGGGGACGTACCGGGGAGCTGTTTTTT. Encoded protein: CASSTGTRGRTGELFF.

This chain links TRBV28 with TRBJ2-3, with D maybe TRBD1 (5 bases). V gave up 7 bases and J gave up 10 bases, with 15 bases separating them. The germline gives CDR1 MDHEN, CDR2 SYDVKM. The CDR3 length is 12 residues. CDR3 bases: TGTGCCAGCAAGATACCAGGGTCGTCGCAGTATTTT. It yields the protein CASKIPGSSQYF.

CDR3 loop: CSAASRGNTEAFF. The CDR3 region has the DNA TGCAGCGCCGCCAGCCGGGGAAACACTGAAGCTTTCTTT. This sequence joins TRBV29-1 and TRBJ1-1, with unresolved D. Looked up from germline, CDR1 is SQVTM and CDR2 is ANQGSEA. The CDR3 has 13 residues. Trimming cost V 7 bases and J 2 bases, with 14 bases left between them.

The genes are TRBV15 and TRBJ2-1; D gene ambiguous. The germline V gene has CDR1 LNHNV and CDR2 YYDKDF (reference sequence). V dropped 7 bases and J dropped 5 bases, with 9 bases sitting between them. The CDR3 totals 12 residues. The CDR3 DNA reads as TGTGCCACCATGGGGATCGACAATGAGCAGTTCTTC. Protein sequence: CATMGIDNEQFF. The full variable domain, completed using reference TRBV15 and TRBJ2-1, is DAMVIQNPRYQVTQFGKPVTLSCSQTLNHNVMYWYQQKSSQAPKLLFHYYDKDFNNEADTPDNFQSRRPNTSFCFLDIRSPGLGDTAMYLCATMGIDNEQFFGPGTRLTVL.

The rearrangement links TRBV7-8 to TRBJ1-1; the D gene is possibly TRBD1 (5 bases). V gave up 5 bases and J gave up 4 bases, with 11 bases separating them. The CDR3 spans 13 residues. Germline lookup yields CDR1 SGHVS and CDR2 FQNEAQ. Here the CDR3 reads CASSLGTSTEAFF. Here the CDR3 DNA reads TGTGCCAGCAGCCTCGGGACTTCCACTGAAGCTTTCTTT.

The genes are TRBV4-1 and TRBJ2-3; D may be TRBD2 (6 bases). The V gene lost 2 bases and the J gene lost 1 base, with 16 bases spanning the gap. CDR1 is MGHRA, CDR2 YSYEKL, per germline. This CDR3 contains 17 residues. Written as DNA, the CDR3 is TGCGCCAGCAGCCAATATCGGGCTAGCGAGGGCACAGATACGCAGTATTTT. Protein: CASSQYRASEGTDTQYF.

The V call is TRBV6-4, the J call TRBJ2-1; D may be TRBD1 (6 bases). The CDR3 runs 12 residues. Trimming pared 5 bases from V and 8 bases from J, leaving 10 bases between. Germline CDR1 MRHNA, CDR2 SNTAGT. The DNA of the CDR3 is TGTGCCAGCAGTAGGGGGAACGATGAGCAGTTCTTC. This gives the protein CASSRGNDEQFF.

This clone came up a few times. Other DNA variants within this sample encode the same CDR3. The chain is built from TRBV5-1 and TRBJ1-4, with unresolved D. The germline V gene encodes CDR1 SGHRS and CDR2 YFSETQ. V was cut by 2 bases and J by 5 bases, with 7 bases left in between. The CDR3 loop spans 13 amino acids. The CDR3 DNA follows: TGCGCCAGCAGCTTACTAGGCAATGAAAAACTGTTTTTT. Amino acid sequence: CASSLLGNEKLFF.

This clone was counted a single time. This rearrangement joins TRBV11-2 to TRBJ1-5; D is ambiguous. Trimming cost V 11 bases and J 0 bases, with 14 bases left between them. CDR3 length: 14 residues. Germline V gives CDR1 SGHAT, CDR2 FQNNGV. The CDR3, as DNA: TGTGCCGTCGACGGGTACTATAGCAATCAGCCCCAGCATTTT. Amino acids: CAVDGYYSNQPQHF. The full variable domain, in which reference TRBV11-2 and TRBJ1-5 provide the parts outside the CDR3, is EAGVAQSPRYKIIEKRQSVAFWCNPISGHATLYWYQQILGQGPKLLIQFQNNGVVDDSQLPKDRFSAERLKGVDSTLKIQPAKLEDSAVYLCAVDGYYSNQPQHFGDGTRLSIL.

The V call is TRBV7-8, the J call TRBJ2-7; 7 bases are shared with TRBD1. This CDR3 is 14 amino acids long. Trimming cost V 7 bases and J 3 bases; bases outside gene matches: 9. From germline, CDR1 is SGHVS and CDR2 FQNEAQ. The CDR3 loop reads CASTRPGQIYEQYF. CDR3 sequence (DNA): TGTGCCAGCACGCGCCCGGGACAGATCTACGAGCAGTACTTC.

The chain is built from TRBV5-1 and TRBJ2-2; no clear D. Trimming removed 0 bases from V and 1 base from J, with 7 bases in between. The germline V gene encodes CDR1 SGHRS and CDR2 YFSETQ. The length of the CDR3 is 15 residues. DNA for the CDR3: TGCGCCAGCAGCTTGGGACTGCAGAACACCGGGGAGCTGTTTTTT. This translates into CASSLGLQNTGELFF. Using reference TRBV5-1 and TRBJ2-2 for the parts outside the CDR3, the full variable domain is KAGVTQTPRYLIKTRGQQVTLSCSPISGHRSVSWYQQTPGQGLQFLFEYFSETQRNKGNFPGRFSGRQFSNSRSEMNVSTLELGDSALYLCASSLGLQNTGELFFGEGSRLTVL.

The rearrangement joins TRBV11-2 to TRBJ1-3; D ambiguous. Trimming took off 0 bases at V and 2 bases at J, with 14 bases between the two ends. The CDR3 spans 17 residues. Germline V gene data show CDR1 as SGHAT and CDR2 as FQNNGV. Written as DNA, the CDR3 is TGTGCCAGCAGCTTAGAACCCCTCCGCGCAGCTGGAAACACCATATATTTT. Residues: CASSLEPLRAAGNTIYF.

The CDR3 reads CASSLGGGRDPRVEQYF. CDR3 sequence (DNA): TGCGCCAGCAGCTTGGGCGGTGGGCGGGACCCACGTGTAGAGCAGTACTTC. The chain is built from TRBV5-1 and TRBJ2-7, with a weak D call TRBD2 (6 bases). There are 17 residues in the CDR3. The germline V gene has CDR1 SGHRS and CDR2 YFSETQ. V was trimmed by 0 bases and J by 7 bases, leaving 23 bases between them.

The table lists this clone with many counts. This sequence joins TRBV7-9 and TRBJ1-1; TRBD1 is a possible D gene (5 bases). CDR3 length: 15 amino acids. In germline, CDR1 is SEHNR, CDR2 FQNEAQ (reference sequence). The V end lost 0 bases, the J end lost 1 base, and 9 bases lay between the germline ends. The CDR3 nucleotides are TGTGCCAGCAGCTTAGCATCCGGGGCGAACACTGAAGCTTTCTTT. It specifies CASSLASGANTEAFF.

The J gene is TRBJ1-5, the V gene TRBV11-2, with D tentatively TRBD1 (6 bases). This CDR3 region has 16 residues. V lost 1 base, J lost 7 bases, and 17 bases lay in between. Germline V gives CDR1 SGHAT, CDR2 FQNNGV. Written as DNA, the CDR3 is TGTGCCAGCAGCTTAGGGGCAGGGGCTGGGATACAGCCCCAGCATTTT. Residues: CASSLGAGAGIQPQHF. The full variable domain, with the rest looked up from reference TRBV11-2 and TRBJ1-5, is EAGVAQSPRYKIIEKRQSVAFWCNPISGHATLYWYQQILGQGPKLLIQFQNNGVVDDSQLPKDRFSAERLKGVDSTLKIQPAKLEDSAVYLCASSLGAGAGIQPQHFGDGTRLSIL.

This clone was detected a few times. The rearrangement joins TRBV18 to TRBJ1-5; perhaps TRBD1 as D (6 bases). CDR3 size: 13 residues. Germline loops: CDR1 KGHSH, CDR2 LQKENI. Trimming removed 6 bases at V and 6 bases at J, with 12 bases between. The CDR3 here is CASSRDTTQPQHF. The DNA of the CDR3 is TGTGCCAGCTCTCGGGACACCACTCAGCCCCAGCATTTT. Combining the CDR3 with reference TRBV18 and TRBJ1-5 gives the whole variable domain NAGVMQNPRHLVRRRGQEARLRCSPMKGHSHVYWYRQLPEEGLKFMVYLQKENIIDESGMPKERFSAEFPKEGPSILRIQQVVRGDSAAYFCASSRDTTQPQHFGDGTRLSIL.

This clone appeared a single time. The chain has TRBV27 and TRBJ2-5; TRBD1 is a possible D gene (6 bases). The J call may not be correct, given that the DNA end is closer to TRBJ2-7. In germline, CDR1 is MNHEY, CDR2 SMNVEV (reference sequence). CDR3 length: 15 residues. The CDR3 spells CASSSATGPHYEQYF. In DNA, the CDR3 is TGTGCCAGCAGTTCAGCGACAGGTCCCCACTACGAGCAGTACTTC.

This rearrangement joins TRBV2 to TRBJ1-2; 10 nucleotides align to TRBD1. The CDR3 is made up of 13 amino acids. J lost 7 bases, V lost 4 bases, and 3 bases had no gene match. In germline, CDR1 is SNHLY, CDR2 FYNNEI. The CDR3 DNA reads as TGTGCCAGCAGTGGACAGGGGGCCGGTGGCTACACCTTC. Protein product: CASSGQGAGGYTF. Based on the CDR3 plus reference TRBV2 and TRBJ1-2, the full variable domain is EPEVTQTPSHQVTQMGQEVILRCVPISNHLYFYWYRQILGQKVEFLVSFYNNEISEKSEIFDDQFSVERPDGSNFTLKIRSTKLEDSAMYFCASSGQGAGGYTFGSGTRLTVV.

The CDR3 DNA is TGTGCCAGCAGAGGGGGTTGGTACGAGCAGTACTTC. Encoded protein: CASRGGWYEQYF. The chain employs TRBV6-4 and TRBJ2-7, with D perhaps matching TRBD1 (6 bases). The V end was cut by 6 bases, the J end by 4 bases, with 10 bases between. CDR1 is MRHNA and CDR2 is SNTAGT in the germline V gene. The CDR3 has 12 residues.